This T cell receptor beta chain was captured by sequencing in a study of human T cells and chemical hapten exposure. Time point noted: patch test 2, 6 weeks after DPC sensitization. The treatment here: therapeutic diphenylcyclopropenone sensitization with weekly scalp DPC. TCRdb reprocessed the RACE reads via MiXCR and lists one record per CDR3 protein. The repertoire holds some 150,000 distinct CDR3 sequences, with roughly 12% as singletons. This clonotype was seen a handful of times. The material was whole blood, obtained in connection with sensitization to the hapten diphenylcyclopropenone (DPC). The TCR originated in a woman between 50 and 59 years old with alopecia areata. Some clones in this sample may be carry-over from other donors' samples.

The CDR3 sequence is CASSPNVGRVNQPQHF. Written as DNA, the CDR3 is TGTGCCAGCAGCCCTAATGTGGGCAGGGTCAATCAGCCCCAGCATTTT. The chain has TRBV28 and TRBJ1-5; a possible D gene is TRBD1 (5 bases). Between the trimmed V and J ends, which lost 6 bases and 3 bases, there was a span of 18 bases. Germline assignment: CDR1 MDHEN and CDR2 SYDVKM. The CDR3 runs 16 residues.